A single sample gave rise to the 2 T cell receptor beta chains below, sequenced in a study of cytomegalovirus exposure and HLA in healthy donors. Produced via immunoSEQ multiplex PCR; TCRdb's table is partial and in-frame only. The sample lists more than 250,000 clones, roughly 90% occurring once. Sequencing was carried out using PBMCs. These TCRs come from a woman between 18 and 29 years old in good health and CMV-seronegative.

The V gene is TRBV27, the J gene TRBJ2-1; D unclear. Germline V gene lookup returns CDR1 MNHEY and CDR2 SMNVEV (reference sequence). V shed 5 bases and J shed 2 bases, with 13 bases lying between them. The CDR3 consists of 15 residues. CDR3 bases: TGTGCCAGCAGTCCCACTTTAAACCCCTACAATGAGCAGTTCTTC. Its protein is CASSPTLNPYNEQFF.

This chain uses TRBV19 with TRBJ1-1, with 7 bases aligning to TRBD1. The germline V gene encodes CDR1 LNHDA and CDR2 SQIVND (reference sequence). Trimming took 6 bases from V and 0 from J; bases not matched to a gene: 7. The CDR3 runs to 15 residues. DNA of the CDR3: TGTGCCAGTAGCACGAAAGGGGGCTTGAACACTGAAGCTTTCTTT. Translation: CASSTKGGLNTEAFF.